Listed below are T cell receptor beta chains from one sample, sequenced in a study of cytomegalovirus exposure and HLA in healthy donors. The protocol was immunoSEQ multiplex PCR, while the TCRdb copy is restricted to in-frame clones and leaves out a portion. The top ten hold around 2% of the sample, which has more than 200,000 clones, roughly 79% seen once. Specimen: PBMCs. Receptors originate from a man aged 18-30 years in good health and CMV-seronegative. Each CDR3 is given with its conserved first and last residue. A D gene is named only where the DNA matches it firmly. The size of a clone is reported for some rows only, either as once, few or many, or as a class for expanded clones.

TRBJ2-3,.,TRBV2,.,TGTGCCAGCAGTCAACGGGAGCTCGGCACAGATACGCAGTATTTT,CASSQRELGTDTQYF
TRBJ2-3,.,TRBV7-9,.,TGTGCCAGCAGCCCCCAATTAACAGTCCCAGATACGCAGTATTTT,CASSPQLTVPDTQYF
TRBJ2-5,.,TRBV7-9,few,TGTGCCAGCAGCTTATCCCCATCTACAGATGAAGAGACCCAGTACTTC,CASSLSPSTDEETQYF
TRBJ1-1,.,TRBV5-8,.,TGTGCCAGCATCCTGGACGGGAGGAACACTGAAGCTTTCTTT,CASILDGRNTEAFF
TRBJ1-5,TRBD1,TRBV27,.,TGTGCCAGCAGTTTAGGGACAGTTAATCAGCCCCAGCATTTT,CASSLGTVNQPQHF
TRBJ2-2,TRBD1,TRBV2,.,TGTGCCAGGAACCGGGACAGGGGGACCGGGGAGCTGTTTTTT,CARNRDRGTGELFF
TRBJ2-7,TRBD2,TRBV19,.,TGTGCCAGTAGTATTAGGCGCGGAGCGGGGCATTACGAGCAGTACTTC,CASSIRRGAGHYEQYF
TRBJ1-2,.,TRBV7-9,.,TGTGCCAGCAGCTTAGGGTCAGGGGATAACCATGGCTACACCTTC,CASSLGSGDNHGYTF
TRBJ1-1,.,TRBV4-2,.,TGTGCCAGCAGCCAAGAGTCAACTGAAGCTTTCTTT,CASSQESTEAFF
TRBJ2-7,TRBD1,TRBV11-3,.,TGTGCCAGCAGCCCAGGACAGGGTTTCCCCGAGCAGTACTTC,CASSPGQGFPEQYF
TRBJ2-7,TRBD1,TRBV7-3,.,TGTGCCAGCAGCCCCACAGGGGGCAGGAACGAGCAGTACTTC,CASSPTGGRNEQYF
TRBJ2-3,.,TRBV4-3,.,TGCGCCAGCAGCCAAGATCGAGGGTTCGATACGCAGTATTTT,CASSQDRGFDTQYF
TRBJ2-5,TRBD1,TRBV2,.,TGTGCCAGCAGCGGGACAGGGACGTACCAAGAGACCCAGTACTTC,CASSGTGTYQETQYF
TRBJ1-2,.,TRBV4-3,.,TGCGCCAGCAGCCAAGATGGCAGGGGTAATGCCCCTCGCACCTTC,CASSQDGRGNAPRTF
TRBJ2-1,.,TRBV5-6,few,TGTGCCAGCAGACGTACAGAGAACAATGAGCAGTTCTTC,CASRRTENNEQFF
TRBJ2-2,TRBD2,TRBV6-5,.,TGTGCCAGCAGTTACGGTAGCGGGGGTGCTACCGGGGAGCTGTTTTTT,CASSYGSGGATGELFF
TRBJ2-1,TRBD1,TRBV18,.,TGTGCCAGCTCACCGACAGGGACGGTAGGTTCCTACAATGAGCAGTTCTTC,CASSPTGTVGSYNEQFF
TRBJ1-6,.,TRBV5-1,.,TGCGCCAGCAGCTTGCCCCGGACACCCGATAATTCACCCCTCCACTTT,CASSLPRTPDNSPLHF
TRBJ1-1,TRBD1,TRBV30,few,TGTGCCTGGAGTGTTTCCAACAGGGGTAACACTGAAGCTTTCTTT,CAWSVSNRGNTEAFF
TRBJ2-1,.,TRBV4-3,.,TGCGCCAGCAGCCACGCGCCCGGTAATGGGCAGTTCTTC,CASSHAPGNGQFF